One and the same sample provided the 27 T cell receptor beta chains below, sequenced in a study of post-analysis software for immune sequencing data. General study points: Included in a set of four or five TRBV segments more frequent in patients than controls were TRBV5-6, TRBV5-1 and TRBV20-1.

These receptors' antigens are unknown. TCR beta cDNA libraries had unique molecular identifiers. TCRdb ran MiXCR on the PCR reads and lists one entry per CDR3 protein. The top ten hold 11% of the sample, which has around 700,000 distinct CDR3 sequences, about 60% seen once. Source material: blood. These receptors were collected from a girl aged 2 to 9 with multiple sclerosis.

The V call is TRBV5-1, the J call TRBJ2-1; TRBD2 aligns across 14 bases. The CDR3 spans 18 residues. The V segment lost 4 bases and the J segment 6 bases; nucleotides outside the gene matches: 12. CDR1 is SGHRS and CDR2 is YFSETQ in the germline V gene. The CDR3 spells CASSAPTSGRAWSNEQFF. CDR3 nucleotide sequence: TGCGCCAGCAGCGCGCCGACTAGCGGGAGGGCCTGGAGCAATGAGCAGTTCTTC.

Here the CDR3 DNA reads TGTGCCAGCAGCCAACCGGGACTAGCTAGTCGGGCAGATACGCAGTATTTT. It yields the protein CASSQPGLASRADTQYF. The chain recombines TRBV5-6 with TRBJ2-3; 9 bases are shared with TRBD2. This CDR3 spans 17 amino acids. Germline-derived CDR1 and CDR2 are SGHDT and YYEEEE. V lost 4 bases to trimming and J lost 4 bases; unmatched junction nucleotides: 13.

V is TRBV18 and J is TRBJ2-5, with D tentatively TRBD2 (5 bases). The CDR3 has 14 amino acids. Trimming cost V 3 bases and J 2 bases, with 10 bases left between them. Germline CDR1 is KGHSH and CDR2 is LQKENI. This chain's CDR3 is CASSPRASQETQYF. DNA for the CDR3: TGTGCCAGCTCACCGCGGGCTTCGCAAGAGACCCAGTACTTC. The full variable domain, rest sourced from reference TRBV18 and TRBJ2-5, is NAGVMQNPRHLVRRRGQEARLRCSPMKGHSHVYWYRQLPEEGLKFMVYLQKENIIDESGMPKERFSAEFPKEGPSILRIQQVVRGDSAAYFCASSPRASQETQYFGPGTRLLVL.

The V gene is TRBV29-1, the J gene TRBJ2-7; 11 bases align to TRBD2. V lost 4 bases, J lost 3 bases, and 2 bases stayed unmatched. Per the germline V gene, CDR1 is SQVTM and CDR2 is ANQGSEA. The CDR3 is made up of 13 amino acids. CDR3 bases: TGCAGCGTTGGGACTAGCGGGTTCTACGAGCAGTACTTC. Protein sequence: CSVGTSGFYEQYF.

The chain is built from TRBV11-2 and TRBJ2-1; D ambiguous. The ends were cut back, 1 base at V and 6 bases at J, with 10 bases in the middle. Germline V lookup: CDR1 SGHAT, CDR2 FQNNGV. This CDR3 has 14 amino acids. The CDR3 reads CASSLVWVTNEQFF. CDR3 in DNA: TGTGCCAGCAGCTTAGTCTGGGTCACCAATGAGCAGTTCTTC. The full variable domain, rest sourced from reference TRBV11-2 and TRBJ2-1, is EAGVAQSPRYKIIEKRQSVAFWCNPISGHATLYWYQQILGQGPKLLIQFQNNGVVDDSQLPKDRFSAERLKGVDSTLKIQPAKLEDSAVYLCASSLVWVTNEQFFGPGTRLTVL.

This clonotype was counted only a few times. The V gene is TRBV12-3 or TRBV12-4, the J gene TRBJ1-6, with D possibly TRBD1 on 5 matching bases. The V gene lost 3 bases and the J gene lost 3 bases, with 9 bases spanning the gap. The CDR3 totals 15 residues. CDR3 protein: CASSLGGSYNSPLHF. The CDR3 DNA follows: TGTGCCAGCAGTTTGGGGGGAAGCTATAATTCACCCCTCCACTTT.

This clonotype occurred a few times. V usage is TRBV12-3 or TRBV12-4 and J usage is TRBJ2-5; 12 nucleotides line up with TRBD1. The J call may be mistaken, given a closer DNA end match to TRBJ2-7. The CDR3 is made up of 15 amino acids. DNA of the CDR3: TGTGCCAGCATCAATCTGGGACAGGGGGCGGCCGAGCAGTACTTC. It codes for CASINLGQGAAEQYF.

The gene calls are TRBV9 and TRBJ1-2; D not resolved. The CDR3 spans 14 residues. V lost 3 bases to trimming and J lost 3 bases, with 12 bases between them. Germline V gene data show CDR1 as SGDLS and CDR2 as YYNGEE. The CDR3 DNA sequence: TGTGCCAGCAGCGGGTCCTTGAATGACTATGGCTACACCTTC. This gives the protein CASSGSLNDYGYTF.

The CDR3, as DNA: TGTGCCAGCAGCTTAACGGCCGACGGCTATGGCTACACCTTC. It codes for CASSLTADGYGYTF. The rearrangement uses TRBV7-6 and TRBJ1-2; D not certain. Trimming removed 2 bases at V and 4 bases at J, with 11 bases between. The CDR3 is 14 amino acids. Germline V gene data show CDR1 as SGHVS and CDR2 as FNYEAQ.

This clonotype came up a few times. The V gene is TRBV7-2, the J gene TRBJ2-7, with D perhaps matching TRBD2 (5 bases). Looked up from germline, CDR1 is SGHTA and CDR2 is FQGNSA. Trimming stripped 1 base from V and 1 base from J, with 8 bases between. The CDR3 loop spans 14 amino acids. The CDR3 nucleotides read TGTGCCAGCAGCTTAGTTCGGGGTTCCTACGAGCAGTACTTC. It codes for CASSLVRGSYEQYF.

The chain carries TRBV12-3 or TRBV12-4 and TRBJ2-5; D is perhaps TRBD1 (6 bases). V was pared by 3 bases and J by 1 base, with 9 bases between. The CDR3 runs 14 residues. CDR3 protein: CASSLDSLQETQYF. CDR3 sequence (DNA): TGTGCCAGCAGTTTGGACAGCCTCCAAGAGACCCAGTACTTC.

V and J are TRBV7-6 and TRBJ1-5; no firm D call. Trimming cost V 0 bases and J 10 bases, with 19 bases left between them. CDR3 length equals 16 residues. Germline values: CDR1 SGHVS, CDR2 FNYEAQ. The CDR3 coding sequence is TGTGCCAGCAGCTTAGCGCCAAGGCAGGTCCATGGACCCCAGCATTTT. Protein sequence: CASSLAPRQVHGPQHF.

The gene calls are TRBV7-9 and TRBJ2-1; 10 nucleotides match TRBD2. CDR1 and CDR2 from the germline V gene are SEHNR and FQNEAQ (reference sequence). This CDR3 comprises 16 residues. The J segment lost 4 bases and the V segment lost 3 bases, leaving 6 bases of the junction unmatched. This CDR3 reads CASSFPAGLAYNEQFF. DNA for the CDR3: TGTGCCAGCAGCTTCCCGGCGGGACTAGCGTACAATGAGCAGTTCTTC.

This clonotype was seen once. One end of the junction does not line up with germline, which may come from a read error. The chain combines TRBV2 with TRBJ2-3; maybe TRBD2 (5 bases). Germline CDR1 SNHLY, CDR2 FYNNEI. CDR3 length equals 12 residues. CDR3: CASRTFTDMQYF. The CDR3 DNA sequence: TGTGCCAGCCGGACTTTCACAGATATGCAGTATTTT. Drawing the rest from reference TRBV2 and TRBJ2-3, the complete variable domain is EPEVTQTPSHQVTQMGQEVILRCVPISNHLYFYWYRQILGQKVEFLVSFYNNEISEKSEIFDDQFSVERPDGSNFTLKIRSTKLEDSAMYFCASRTFTDMQYFGPGTRLTVL.

For this clonotype: One end of the junction is discordant with germline, which a read error may explain. CDR3 sequence: CASSQTGENYYEQFF. CDR3 nucleotide sequence: TGTGCCAGCAGCCAAACAGGGGAGAACTACTATGAGCAGTTCTTC. V gene TRBV6-2 or TRBV6-3 combines with J gene TRBJ2-1; TRBD1 aligns across 7 bases. Germline CDR1 reads MNHEY; CDR2 reads SVGEGT. The CDR3 is 15 residues long.

The chain recombines TRBV20-1 with TRBJ2-3, with D maybe TRBD1 (7 bases). The CDR3 runs 14 residues. Germline loops: CDR1 DFQATT, CDR2 SNEGSKA (reference sequence). Trimming removed 1 base from V and 6 bases from J, with 14 bases in between. The CDR3 sequence: CSARVGGQFDTQYF. CDR3 in DNA: TGCAGTGCTAGAGTCGGGGGACAGTTTGATACGCAGTATTTT.

The rearrangement joins TRBV7-8 to TRBJ2-3, with D maybe TRBD1 (6 bases). CDR1 is SGHVS, CDR2 FQNEAQ, per germline. V was clipped by 0 bases and J by 1 base, with 14 bases between them. This CDR3 spans 17 amino acids. CDR3 nucleotide sequence: TGTGCCAGCAGCTTAGCCATGACAGGTGTGGGCACAGATACGCAGTATTTT. It is translated as CASSLAMTGVGTDTQYF.

The chain employs TRBV6-2 or TRBV6-3 and TRBJ2-3; D is perhaps TRBD1 or TRBD2 (5 bases each). CDR1 is MNHEY, CDR2 SVGEGT, per germline. The CDR3 is 16 residues long. Trimming left V 10 bases short and J 6 bases short, with 26 bases between. This CDR3 is CATFSLRDAMWDTQYF. The CDR3 coding sequence is TGTGCCACCTTTTCCCTTCGGGACGCTATGTGGGATACGCAGTATTTT.

This rearrangement joins TRBV29-1 to TRBJ2-2; D is possibly TRBD1 (6 bases). Germline V CDR1 and CDR2: SQVTM, ANQGSEA. The CDR3 length is 11 residues. The CDR3 protein is CAGVRTGELFF. The CDR3 DNA is TGCGCAGGGGTTCGGACCGGGGAGCTGTTTTTT.

This sequence joins TRBV2 and TRBJ2-7, with 8 bases lining up with TRBD1. In germline, CDR1 is SNHLY, CDR2 FYNNEI. Losses at the gene ends were 5 bases for V and 0 bases for J; bases not matched to a gene: 6. This CDR3 spans 15 amino acids. The CDR3 sequence is CASSRQGRNSYEQYF. CDR3 nucleotide sequence: TGTGCCAGCAGTAGACAGGGGCGCAACTCCTACGAGCAGTACTTC.

Concerning this clonotype itself: This sequence may be a read error, since a much larger clone differs from it by one base. V gene TRBV5-1 combines with J gene TRBJ2-1; possibly TRBD1 for D (5 bases). Germline lookup yields CDR1 SGHRS and CDR2 YFSETQ. CDR3 length: 14 amino acids. V shed 0 bases and J shed 3 bases, with 7 bases lying between them. Here the CDR3 reads CASSLGQIYNEQFF. The CDR3 DNA reads TGCGCCAGCAGCTTGGGACAGATCTACAATGAGCAGTTCTTC.

This clonotype was counted only a few times. This rearrangement joins TRBV5-1 to TRBJ1-1; TRBD1 might be the D (5 bases). Germline V gene sequence: CDR1 SGHRS, CDR2 YFSETQ. The CDR3 is 14 residues long. The V and J ends lost 2 bases and 0 bases respectively, with 8 bases between them. Here the CDR3 reads CASSFGTMNTEAFF. As DNA, the CDR3 is TGCGCCAGCAGCTTCGGGACTATGAACACTGAAGCTTTCTTT.

The rearrangement links TRBV5-5 to TRBJ2-7; no clear D gene. V was shortened by 0 bases and J by 0 bases, with 13 bases between the two germline ends. Germline CDR1 is SGHKS and CDR2 is YYEKEE (reference sequence). The CDR3 is 16 amino acids. CDR3 in amino acids: CASSLGASYSSYEQYF. The CDR3 nucleotides read TGTGCCAGCAGCTTGGGTGCGTCCTACAGCTCCTACGAGCAGTACTTC.

This clonotype was counted a few times. In nucleotides, the CDR3 is TGTGCCAGCAGCCGCGGGGGGGCTTACAATGAGCAGTTCTTC. Encoded protein: CASSRGGAYNEQFF. The gene calls are TRBV7-6 and TRBJ2-1, with 9 bases matching TRBD2. The CDR3 runs 14 residues. CDR1 and CDR2 from the germline V gene are SGHVS and FNYEAQ. Losses at the gene ends were 5 bases for V and 4 bases for J; bases not matched to a gene: 3.

The chain links TRBV20-1 to TRBJ2-3, with D maybe TRBD2 (6 bases). Per germline, CDR1 DFQATT and CDR2 SNEGSKA (reference sequence). The CDR3 runs to 13 residues. V gave up 5 bases and J gave up 2 bases, with 11 bases separating them. The CDR3, as DNA: TGCAGTGCTTCTAGCGAGCACACAGATACGCAGTATTTT. Its translation: CSASSEHTDTQYF.

The chain recombines TRBV20-1 with TRBJ2-1, with D unclear. The CDR3 has 14 residues. CDR1 DFQATT and CDR2 SNEGSKA come from the germline V gene (reference sequence). CDR3 region: CSCLVGAADNEQFF. CDR3 DNA: TGCAGCTGCTTAGTCGGCGCGGCGGACAATGAGCAGTTCTTC.

The chain has TRBV20-1 and TRBJ2-3, with D possibly being TRBD1 or TRBD2 (5 bases each). The CDR3 contains 13 residues. Between the trimmed V and J ends, which lost 6 bases and 1 base, there was a span of 11 bases. The germline CDR1 and CDR2 sequences are DFQATT and SNEGSKA (reference sequence). CDR3 amino acids: CSATGPGTDTQYF. The CDR3, as DNA: TGCAGTGCCACGGGACCTGGCACAGATACGCAGTATTTT.